This T cell receptor beta chain was sequenced for a study of CD8+CD57+ T cells in acquired aplastic anemia. TCR beta VDJ and CDR3 profiling used genomic DNA as template. One entry per CDR3 protein results from TCRdb running MiXCR on the reads. The table has under 250,000 distinct CDR3 sequences, almost 35% seen once; the top ten hold 1.1%. This clonotype was detected only a few times. Germline V gene sequence: CDR1 SQVTM, CDR2 ANQGSEA. CDR3 size: 17 residues. V was clipped by 4 bases and J by 0 bases, with 19 bases between them. The chain is built from TRBV29-1 and TRBJ1-5; TRBD1 is a possible D gene (6 bases). The sequence came from a human donor in good health, serving as a control. The sample taken for sequencing was sorted CD4+, CD8+, or CD8+CD57+ T cells (not recorded which) from PBMCs. As DNA, the CDR3 is TGCAGCGTTGTATTGGGTGGCAGGGGAGATAGCAATCAGCCCCAGCATTTT. Its translation is CSVVLGGRGDSNQPQHF. The variable domain in full, completed from reference TRBV29-1 and TRBJ1-5, reads SAVISQKPSRDICQRGTSLTIQCQVDSQVTMMFWYRQQPGQSLTLIATANQGSEATYESGFVIDKFPISRPNLTFSTLTVSNMSPEDSSIYLCSVVLGGRGDSNQPQHFGDGTRLSIL.